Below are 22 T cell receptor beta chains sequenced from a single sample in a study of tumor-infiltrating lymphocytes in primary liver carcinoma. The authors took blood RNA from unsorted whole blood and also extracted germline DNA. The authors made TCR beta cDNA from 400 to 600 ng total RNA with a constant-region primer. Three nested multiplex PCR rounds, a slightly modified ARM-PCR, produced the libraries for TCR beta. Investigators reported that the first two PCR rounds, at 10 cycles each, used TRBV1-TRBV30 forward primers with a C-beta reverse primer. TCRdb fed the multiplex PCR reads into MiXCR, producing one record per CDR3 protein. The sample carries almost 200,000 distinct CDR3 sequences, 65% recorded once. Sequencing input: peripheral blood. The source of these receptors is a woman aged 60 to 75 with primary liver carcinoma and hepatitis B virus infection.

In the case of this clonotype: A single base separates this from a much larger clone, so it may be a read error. CDR3 nucleotides: TGTGCCAACAGCTCCTTCGACAAGAGCACAGATACGCAGTATTTT. It codes for CANSSFDKSTDTQYF. The chain carries TRBV6-2 or TRBV6-3 and TRBJ2-3; no firm D call. The CDR3 is 15 residues long. V was trimmed by 10 bases and J by 0 bases, leaving 17 bases between them. CDR1 and CDR2 from the germline V gene are MNHEY and SVGEGT.

CDR3 bases: TGTGCCAGCTGCTCGGGGTGGGGGGCCCTCGGGAATGAGCAGTTCTTC. This gives the protein CASCSGWGALGNEQFF. V gene TRBV11-2 combines with J gene TRBJ2-1, with D tentatively TRBD1 or TRBD2 (6 bases each). V was cut by 8 bases and J by 7 bases, with 24 bases left in between. The CDR3 totals 16 residues. Germline-derived CDR1 and CDR2 are SGHAT and FQNNGV.

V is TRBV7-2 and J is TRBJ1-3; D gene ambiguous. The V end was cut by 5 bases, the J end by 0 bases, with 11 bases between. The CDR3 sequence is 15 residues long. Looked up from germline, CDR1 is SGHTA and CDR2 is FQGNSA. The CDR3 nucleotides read TGTGCCAGCAGCGTGACGCCGTACTCTGGAAACACCATATATTTT. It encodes CASSVTPYSGNTIYF. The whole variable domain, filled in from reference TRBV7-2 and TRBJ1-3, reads GAGVSQSPSNKVTEKGKDVELRCDPISGHTALYWYRQSLGQGLEFLIYFQGNSAPDKSGLPSDRFSAERTGGSVSTLTIQRTQQEDSAVYLCASSVTPYSGNTIYFGEGSWLTVV.

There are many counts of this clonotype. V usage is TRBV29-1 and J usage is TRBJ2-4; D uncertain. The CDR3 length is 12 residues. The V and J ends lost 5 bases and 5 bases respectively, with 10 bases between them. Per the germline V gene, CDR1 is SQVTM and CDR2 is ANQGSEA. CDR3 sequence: CSVRGSQNIQYF. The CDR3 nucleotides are TGCAGCGTTCGAGGTAGCCAAAACATTCAGTACTTC.

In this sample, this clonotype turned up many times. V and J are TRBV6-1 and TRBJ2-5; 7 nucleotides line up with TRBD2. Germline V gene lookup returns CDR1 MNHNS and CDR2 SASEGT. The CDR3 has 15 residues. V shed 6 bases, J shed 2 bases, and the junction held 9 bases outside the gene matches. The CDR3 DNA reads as TGTGCCAGCAGCGTTCAAGCGGGGTCACAAGAGACCCAGTACTTC. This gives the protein CASSVQAGSQETQYF.

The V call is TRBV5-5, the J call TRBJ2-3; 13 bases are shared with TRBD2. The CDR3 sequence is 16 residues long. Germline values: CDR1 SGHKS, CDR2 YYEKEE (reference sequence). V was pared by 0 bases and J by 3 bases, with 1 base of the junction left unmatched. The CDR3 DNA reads TGTGCCAGCAGCTTGGGGACTAGCGGGAGAACAGATACGCAGTATTTT. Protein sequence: CASSLGTSGRTDTQYF.

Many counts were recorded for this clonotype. The CDR3 loop is CASSSPGTGELFF. CDR3 DNA: TGTGCCAGCAGCTCGCCGGGGACCGGGGAGCTGTTTTTT. This chain connects TRBV11-2 to TRBJ2-2, with D possibly TRBD2 on 5 matching bases. The V gene's germline CDR1 is SGHAT and CDR2 FQNNGV. V dropped 4 bases and J dropped 5 bases, with 8 bases sitting between them. The CDR3 extends over 13 amino acids.

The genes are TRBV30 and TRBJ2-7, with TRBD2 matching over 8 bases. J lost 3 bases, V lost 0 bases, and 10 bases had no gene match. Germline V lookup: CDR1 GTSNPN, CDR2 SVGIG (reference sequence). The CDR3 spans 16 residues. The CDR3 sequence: CAWSVGSLSGSYEQYF. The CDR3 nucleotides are TGTGCCTGGAGTGTCGGAAGCTTGAGCGGGAGCTACGAGCAGTACTTC.

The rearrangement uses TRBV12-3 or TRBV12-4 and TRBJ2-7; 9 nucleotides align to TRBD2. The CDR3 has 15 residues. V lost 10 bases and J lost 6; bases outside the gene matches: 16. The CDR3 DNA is TGTGCCAACATCTTTGGAGGGACTAGCAGTAGCGAGCAGTACTTC. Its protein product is CANIFGGTSSSEQYF.

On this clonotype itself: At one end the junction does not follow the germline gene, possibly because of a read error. In nucleotides, the CDR3 is TGTGCCATCAGCGAGGTTGTGAACACTGAAGCTTCCTTT. Its translation: CAISEVVNTEASF. The chain joins TRBV10-3 to TRBJ1-1; D is ambiguous. CDR3 length equals 13 residues. Germline V CDR1 and CDR2: ENHRY, SYGVKD.

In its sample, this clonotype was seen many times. CDR3 in DNA: TGTGCCAGCAGCTTCGGTCCCAAGTCGAACACCGGGGAGCTGTTTTTT. It codes for CASSFGPKSNTGELFF. The V call is TRBV5-4, the J call TRBJ2-2; the D is unclear. Trimming removed 2 bases at V and 0 bases at J, with 11 bases between. The germline CDR1 and CDR2 sequences are SGHNT and YYREEE (reference sequence). The CDR3 extends over 16 amino acids.

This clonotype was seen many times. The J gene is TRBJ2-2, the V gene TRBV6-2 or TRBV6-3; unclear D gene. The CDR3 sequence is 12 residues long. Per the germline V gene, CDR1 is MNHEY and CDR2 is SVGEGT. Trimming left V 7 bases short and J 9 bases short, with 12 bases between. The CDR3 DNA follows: TGTGCCAGCACCGAAGGGTACCGGGAGCTGTTTTTT. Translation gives CASTEGYRELFF.

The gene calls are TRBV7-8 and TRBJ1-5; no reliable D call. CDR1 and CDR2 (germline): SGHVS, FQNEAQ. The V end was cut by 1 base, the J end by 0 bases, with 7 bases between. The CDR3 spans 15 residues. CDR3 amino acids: CASSLVDTSNQPQHF. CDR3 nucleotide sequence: TGTGCCAGCAGCTTAGTTGACACTAGCAATCAGCCCCAGCATTTT.

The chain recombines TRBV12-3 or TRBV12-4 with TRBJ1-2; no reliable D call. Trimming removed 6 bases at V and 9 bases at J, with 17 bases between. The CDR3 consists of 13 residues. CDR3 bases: TGTGCCAGCAGCCCGGCCGTGATAGCGAGCTACACCTTC. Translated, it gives CASSPAVIASYTF.

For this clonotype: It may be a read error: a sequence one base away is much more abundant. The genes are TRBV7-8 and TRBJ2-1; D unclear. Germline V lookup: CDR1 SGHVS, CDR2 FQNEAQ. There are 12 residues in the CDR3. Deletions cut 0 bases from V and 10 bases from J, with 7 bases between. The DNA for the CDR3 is TGTGCCAGCAGCTTAGCGAAGAGGGAGCAGTTCTTC. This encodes CASSLAKREQFF.

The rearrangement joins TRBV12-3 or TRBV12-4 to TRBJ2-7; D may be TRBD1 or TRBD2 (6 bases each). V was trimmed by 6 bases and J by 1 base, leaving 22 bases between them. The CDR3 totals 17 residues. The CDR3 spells CASSSGQGTGRSYEQYF. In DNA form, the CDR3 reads TGTGCCAGCAGCTCCGGTCAGGGGACGGGGAGGTCCTACGAGCAGTACTTC.

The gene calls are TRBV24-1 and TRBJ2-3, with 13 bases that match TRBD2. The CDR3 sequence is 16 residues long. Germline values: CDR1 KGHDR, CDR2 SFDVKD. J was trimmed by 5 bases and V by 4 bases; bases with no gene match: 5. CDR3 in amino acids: CATSDSGTSGIDTQYF. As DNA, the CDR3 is TGTGCCACCAGTGACTCCGGGACTAGCGGGATAGATACGCAGTATTTT.

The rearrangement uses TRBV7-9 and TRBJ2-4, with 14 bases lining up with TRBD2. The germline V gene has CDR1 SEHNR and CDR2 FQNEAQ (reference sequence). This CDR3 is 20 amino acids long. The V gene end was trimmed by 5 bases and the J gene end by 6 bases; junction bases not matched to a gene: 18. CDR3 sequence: CASSDTLTSGRGVPRNIQYF. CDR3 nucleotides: TGTGCCAGCAGCGACACTTTGACTAGCGGGAGGGGGGTACCGCGAAACATTCAGTACTTC.

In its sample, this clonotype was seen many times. The DNA for the CDR3 is TGTGCCAGCAGCGTATCAGGACAGGGCTACAATGAGCAGTTCTTC. This codes for CASSVSGQGYNEQFF. This rearrangement joins TRBV9 to TRBJ2-1; 8 bases map to TRBD1. Trimming cost V 1 base and J 3 bases; bases outside gene matches: 3. CDR3 length: 15 amino acids. Germline-derived CDR1 and CDR2 are SGDLS and YYNGEE.

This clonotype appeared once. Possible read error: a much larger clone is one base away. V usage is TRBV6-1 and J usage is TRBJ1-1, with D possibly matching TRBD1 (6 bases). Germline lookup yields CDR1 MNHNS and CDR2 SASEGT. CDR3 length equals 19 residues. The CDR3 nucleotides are TGTGCCAGCAGTGAAATATTTAGGGGGTTGATACACTCGAACACTGAAGCTTTATTT. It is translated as CASSEIFRGLIHSNTEALF.

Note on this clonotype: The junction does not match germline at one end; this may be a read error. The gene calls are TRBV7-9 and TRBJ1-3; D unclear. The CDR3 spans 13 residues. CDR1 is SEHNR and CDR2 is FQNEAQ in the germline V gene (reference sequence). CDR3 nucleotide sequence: TGTGCCAGCAGCTTAAGGGATGGAAACACCATATACTTT. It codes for CASSLRDGNTIYF.

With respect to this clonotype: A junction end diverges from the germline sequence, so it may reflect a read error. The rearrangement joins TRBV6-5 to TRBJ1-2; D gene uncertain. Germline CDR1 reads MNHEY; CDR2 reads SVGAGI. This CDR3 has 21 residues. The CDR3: CASSYLSVSYAAPVIGYGYAF. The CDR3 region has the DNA TGTGCCAGCAGTTACCTTTCAGTTAGCTACGCGGCTCCCGTAATAGGCTATGGCTACGCCTTC.